This section outlines one T cell receptor (beta chain) sequence together with its context. The specificity of this receptor is unknown. The input lacks base qualities; no much larger clone sits a single base away. Using the deep immunoSEQ assay, multiplex PCR amplified TCR CDR3 regions from genomic DNA. Extracted genomic DNA from each cell subset was spread evenly across all wells of several immunoSEQ 96-well plates, with each plate serving as a replicate. Each replicate PCR for sorted subsets received around 0.2 ug genomic DNA, equal to roughly 30,000 T cell genomes. Purified libraries were quantified with a Qubit 3.0 fluorometer, sized on a Bioanalyzer 2100, and re-quantified with the KAPA Library Quantification kit. Each immunoSEQ 96-well plate was sequenced on its own single-read 150-cycle Illumina NextSeq 550 flow cell. In the paper's pipeline: The immunoSEQ output contained only junctional sequences without quality scores, so filtering could not match that applied to full-length reads. To assign V/J genes and CDR3, sequences were annotated against IMGT germline references using PyIR, a Python wrapper for IgBLAST v1.9. Reads were removed for weak V/J assignments (E-value above 1e-6), missing CDR3, stop codons, out-of-frame junctions, or ambiguous translated residues. V3J clonotypes were defined as sequences sharing the same inferred V gene, J gene, and CDR3 amino acid sequence. Percentage overlap between repertoires was calculated by dividing the number of shared unique clonotypes by the size of the smaller repertoire. Repertoire richness was assessed with RTK rarefaction, the Chao1 estimator, and Recon v2.1 estimates of unobserved clonotypes. Generation probabilities were computed with OLGA for all TCRbeta clonotypes obtained by the gDNA method from several donors. TCRdb provides this immuneACCESS table in a form limited to in-frame rearrangements. Some clones are lacking; in checked studies, under half of them reflect an unresolved V gene, and why the rest are absent is not known. V and J calls and clone size are as listed in that table; D and trimming were resolved from the DNA. This sample has some 1,900,000 clones in its table, and approximately 94% of those were observed once. The top ten constitute 1% to 1.5% of the sample.

The CDR3 runs 14 residues from the cysteine to the phenylalanine. Only the CDR3 DNA is retained, 42 bases long and in frame from the first base. V is clipped by 9 bases and J by 1 base, and the sequence between their germline boundaries is 15 bases long. Taken from the germline V gene (reference sequence), the CDR1 and CDR2 loops are MNHEY and SMNVEV. The data originate from a study of shared clonotypes between healthy human individuals (dated by TCRdb to the early 2020s). A note on the overall study: A few men and two women, aged 18 to 49 years, made up the cohort. To estimate repertoire size and how much clonotypes are shared between individuals, the study performed deep sequencing of blood TCR repertoires from a handful of healthy adults. To increase sequencing depth and limit assay-specific biases, TCR repertoire library preparation and sequencing were carried out by different laboratories using diverse techniques. Between about 0.85 and 9.5 billion PBMCs per donor were obtained by leukapheresis. For each donor, CD4 naive and CD4 memory were each run on three plates, CD8 naive on two plates, and CD8 memory on one plate.

Study-level results and caveats: Pairwise subsampling led to the expectation that sequencing depth would affect the degree of clonotype sharing among donors. Across four donors, around 5% of naive CD4, 3% to 3.5% of naive CD8, around 2.5% of memory CD4, and approximately 0.42% of memory CD8 clonotypes were shared. Even with the large sequencing depth, rarefaction of the sorted-subset datasets indicated that sequencing was incomplete. Sampling was limited to blood, and TCR repertoires in tissue likely differ from TCR repertoires in blood. Compared with non-shared clonotypes, the clonotypes found in all four sorted-subset donors had higher generation probabilities. Naive subsets generally had larger estimated clonotype richness than memory subsets did. Because the study included a small number of donors, the genetic and exposure-history diversity represented was limited.

For the CD8 naive samples, CD45RO-negative cells were positively selected for CCR7, yielding a CD45RA+CCR7+ population from which TemRA cells were excluded. The donors were healthy, HIV-negative adults who had no recently reported acute infections or vaccinations. Every donor was a Caucasian adult living in Nashville, Tennessee, USA. After blood collection by leukapheresis, PBMCs were isolated using Ficoll-Histopaque density gradient centrifugation and then cryopreserved in the vapor phase of liquid nitrogen. Analytical flow cytometry was used to check the purity and quantity of every magnetically sorted T cell population. Each sorted fraction had its genomic DNA isolated and then quantified by UV absorbance on a Nanodrop 2000c.

This sequence uses TRBV27 and TRBJ1-1, with no D gene named confidently. Sequences were obtained from naive CD8+ T cells sorted from blood. In light of the paper, this sample's cell subset or site label describes: CD45RA+CCR7+. The clonotype was recovered from a man aged 18 to 29 in good health. The CDR3 corresponds to CASLPAGRNTEAFF. The nucleotide sequence is given as TGTGCCAGTTTACCGGCGGGAAGGAACACTGAAGCTTTCTTT.